This T cell receptor beta chain was sequenced in a study of cytomegalovirus exposure and HLA in healthy donors. Worth noting for this clone: Its antigen is currently unknown.

Overall study findings and caveats: A classifier reportedly called cytomegalovirus status with high sensitivity and specificity.

There are 16 residues in the CDR3. CDR1 is SGHRS and CDR2 is YFSETQ in the germline V gene. V lost 4 bases and J lost 2; bases outside the gene matches: 12. Sequenced by immunoSEQ multiplex PCR; TCRdb stores in-frame clones only, minus some. Of 200,000 to 250,000 clones in the sample, about 90% were seen once. The rearrangement links TRBV5-1 to TRBJ2-7; 7 bases line up with TRBD2. This sequence was found in a man younger than 30 in good health and CMV-seropositive. The sequenced material came from PBMCs. In nucleotides, the CDR3 is TGCGCCAGCAGCCCGACCTCCGGGACTATGACCTACGAGCAGTACTTC. Protein: CASSPTSGTMTYEQYF.